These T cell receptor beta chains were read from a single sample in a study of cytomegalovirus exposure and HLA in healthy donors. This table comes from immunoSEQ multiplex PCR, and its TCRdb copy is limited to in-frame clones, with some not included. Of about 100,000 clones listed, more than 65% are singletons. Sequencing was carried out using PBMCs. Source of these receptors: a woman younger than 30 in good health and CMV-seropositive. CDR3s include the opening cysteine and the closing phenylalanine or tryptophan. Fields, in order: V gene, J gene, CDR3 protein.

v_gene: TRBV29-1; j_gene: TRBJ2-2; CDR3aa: CSVQGTGELFF
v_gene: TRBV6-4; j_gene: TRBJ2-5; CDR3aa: CASSDSGQAQETQYF
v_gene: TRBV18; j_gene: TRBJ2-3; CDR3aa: CASSPRTSVNSGTDTQYF
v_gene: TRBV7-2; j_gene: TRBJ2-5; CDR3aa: CASSLAPKETQYF
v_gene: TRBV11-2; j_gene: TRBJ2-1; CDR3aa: CASSGTSGKYNEQFF
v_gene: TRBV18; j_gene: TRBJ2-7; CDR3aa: CASSLELAGNYEQYF
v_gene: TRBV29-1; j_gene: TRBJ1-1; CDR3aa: CSVELQGQGTEAFF
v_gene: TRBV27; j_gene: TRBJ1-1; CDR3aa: CASNPRQGENTEAFF
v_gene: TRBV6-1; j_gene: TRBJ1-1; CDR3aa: CASSGRVGDTEAFF
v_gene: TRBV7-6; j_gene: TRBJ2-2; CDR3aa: CASSLRRQDTGELFF
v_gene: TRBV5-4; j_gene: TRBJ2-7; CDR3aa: CASSFTSGAYEQYF
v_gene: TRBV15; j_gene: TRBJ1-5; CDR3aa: CATSRDRDIGSNQPQHF
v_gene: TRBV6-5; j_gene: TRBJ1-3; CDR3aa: CASSYERVGNTIYF
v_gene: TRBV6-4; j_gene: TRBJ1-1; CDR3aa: CASSDSVGTEAFF
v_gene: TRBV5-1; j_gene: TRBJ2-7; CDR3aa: CASSGPGTSGRDPYEQYF
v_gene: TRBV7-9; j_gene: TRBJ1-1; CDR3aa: CASSPRNTEAFF
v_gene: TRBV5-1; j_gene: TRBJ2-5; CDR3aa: CASSLASSGSSGETQYF
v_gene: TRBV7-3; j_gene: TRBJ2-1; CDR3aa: CASSLTLPKVQAGVVSYNEQFF
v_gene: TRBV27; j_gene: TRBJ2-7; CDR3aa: CASTLSRGTYEQYF
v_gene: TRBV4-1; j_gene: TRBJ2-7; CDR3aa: CASSHGTYEQYF
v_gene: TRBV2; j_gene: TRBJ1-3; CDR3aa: CASSEEGVAGNTIYF
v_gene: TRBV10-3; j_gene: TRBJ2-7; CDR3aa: CAIRGRTDKYEQYF
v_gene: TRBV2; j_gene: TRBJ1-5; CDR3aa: CASGGQGDQPQHF
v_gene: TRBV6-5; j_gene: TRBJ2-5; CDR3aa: CASSYAPDRSKTQYF
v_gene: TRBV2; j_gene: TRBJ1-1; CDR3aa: CASRDRGNTEAFF
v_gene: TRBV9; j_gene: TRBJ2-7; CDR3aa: CASSVGGRAYEQYF
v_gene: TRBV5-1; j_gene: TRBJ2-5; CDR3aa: CASSLTPGVSQETQYF
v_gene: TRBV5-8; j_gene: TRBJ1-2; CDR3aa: CASSLGQGEANYGYTF
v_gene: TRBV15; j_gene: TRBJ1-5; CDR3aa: CATSRPTTGMSNQPQHF
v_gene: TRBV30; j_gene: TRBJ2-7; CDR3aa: CALKRDSYEQYF
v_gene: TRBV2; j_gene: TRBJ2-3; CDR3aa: CASRMGTSGSWTDTQYF
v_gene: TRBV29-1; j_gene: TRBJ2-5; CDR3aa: CSVGDTQETQYF
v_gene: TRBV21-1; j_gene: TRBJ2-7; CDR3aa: CASTLMGQDNEEQYF
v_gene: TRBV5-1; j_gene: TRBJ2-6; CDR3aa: CASSLQGAGIGANVLTF
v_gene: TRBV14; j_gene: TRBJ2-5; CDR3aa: CASSQDRSGSFQETQYF
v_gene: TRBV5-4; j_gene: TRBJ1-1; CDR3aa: CASNPGGTDRTEAFF
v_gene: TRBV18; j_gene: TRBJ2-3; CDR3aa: CASSEDRTSTDTQYF
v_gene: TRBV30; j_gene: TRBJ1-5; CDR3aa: CAWSPTDRGFQPQHF